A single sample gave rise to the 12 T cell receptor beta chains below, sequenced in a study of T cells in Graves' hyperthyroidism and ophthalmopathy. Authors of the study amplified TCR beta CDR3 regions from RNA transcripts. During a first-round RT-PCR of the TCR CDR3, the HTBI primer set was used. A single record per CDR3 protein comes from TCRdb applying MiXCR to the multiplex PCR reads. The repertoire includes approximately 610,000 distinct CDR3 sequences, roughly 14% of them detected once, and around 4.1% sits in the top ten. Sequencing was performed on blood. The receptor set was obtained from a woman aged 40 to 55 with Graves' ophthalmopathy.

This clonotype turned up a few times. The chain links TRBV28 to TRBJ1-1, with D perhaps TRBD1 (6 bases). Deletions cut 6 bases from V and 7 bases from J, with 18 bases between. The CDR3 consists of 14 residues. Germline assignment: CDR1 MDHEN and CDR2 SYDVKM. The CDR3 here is CASRGGRTPLEAFF. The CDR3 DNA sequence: TGTGCCAGCAGGGGGGGCCGGACGCCCCTTGAAGCTTTCTTT. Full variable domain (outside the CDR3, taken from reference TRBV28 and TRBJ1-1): DVKVTQSSRYLVKRTGEKVFLECVQDMDHENMFWYRQDPGLGLRLIYFSYDVKMKEKGDIPEGYSVSREKKERFSLILESASTNQTSMYLCASRGGRTPLEAFFGQGTRLTVV.

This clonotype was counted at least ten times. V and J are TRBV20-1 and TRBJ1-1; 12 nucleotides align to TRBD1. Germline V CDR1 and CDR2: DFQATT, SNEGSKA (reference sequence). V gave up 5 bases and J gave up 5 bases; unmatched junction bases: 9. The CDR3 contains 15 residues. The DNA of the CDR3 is TGCAGTGCTTATGGGACAGGGGGCTACGGGACTGAAGCTTTCTTT. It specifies CSAYGTGGYGTEAFF.

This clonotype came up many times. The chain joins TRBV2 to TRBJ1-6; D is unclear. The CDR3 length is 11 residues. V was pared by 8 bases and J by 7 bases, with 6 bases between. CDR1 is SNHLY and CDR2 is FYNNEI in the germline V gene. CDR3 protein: CASAENSPLHF. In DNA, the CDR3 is TGTGCCAGCGCAGAAAATTCACCCCTCCACTTT.

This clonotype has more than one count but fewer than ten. DNA for the CDR3: TGTGCCACCAGTGATTCGGGACGAGGTATGAACACTGAAGCTTTCTTT. Translating gives CATSDSGRGMNTEAFF. This rearrangement joins TRBV24-1 to TRBJ1-1, with D possibly TRBD1 on 5 matching bases. Deletions cut 2 bases from V and 0 bases from J, with 12 bases between. Germline lookup yields CDR1 KGHDR and CDR2 SFDVKD. The CDR3 is 16 amino acids.

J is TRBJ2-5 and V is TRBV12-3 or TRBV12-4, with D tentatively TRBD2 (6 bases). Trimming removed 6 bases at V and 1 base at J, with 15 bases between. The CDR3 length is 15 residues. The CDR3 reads CASSNRGGGQETQYF. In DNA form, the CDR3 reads TGTGCCAGCAGCAACCGGGGAGGTGGCCAAGAGACCCAGTACTTC.

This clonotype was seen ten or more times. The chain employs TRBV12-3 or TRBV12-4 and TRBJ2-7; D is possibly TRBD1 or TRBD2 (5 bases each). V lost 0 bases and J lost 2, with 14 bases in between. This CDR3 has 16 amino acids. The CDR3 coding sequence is TGTGCCAGCAGTTTAGCGCGGTTAGGGACGACCTACGAGCAGTACTTC. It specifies CASSLARLGTTYEQYF.

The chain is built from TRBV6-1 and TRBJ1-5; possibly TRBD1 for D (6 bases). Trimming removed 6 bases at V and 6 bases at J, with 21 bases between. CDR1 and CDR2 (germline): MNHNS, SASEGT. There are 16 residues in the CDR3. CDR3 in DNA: TGTGCCAGCAGAAGTCAGCCGCAGGGGCACGGTCAGCCCCAGCATTTT. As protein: CASRSQPQGHGQPQHF.

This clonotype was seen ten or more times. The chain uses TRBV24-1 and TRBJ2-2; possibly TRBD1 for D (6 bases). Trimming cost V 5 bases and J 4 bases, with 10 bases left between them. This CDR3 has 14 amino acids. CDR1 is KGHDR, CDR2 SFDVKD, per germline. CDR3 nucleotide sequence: TGTGCCACCAGTGGTGAACAGGGCACCGGGGAGCTGTTTTTT. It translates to CATSGEQGTGELFF.

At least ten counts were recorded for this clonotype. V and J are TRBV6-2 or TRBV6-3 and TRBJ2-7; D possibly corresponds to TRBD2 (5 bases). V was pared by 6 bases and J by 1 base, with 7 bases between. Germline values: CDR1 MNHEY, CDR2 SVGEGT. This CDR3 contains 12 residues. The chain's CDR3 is CASRLDSYEQYF. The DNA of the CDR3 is TGTGCCAGCAGACTAGATTCCTACGAGCAGTACTTC.

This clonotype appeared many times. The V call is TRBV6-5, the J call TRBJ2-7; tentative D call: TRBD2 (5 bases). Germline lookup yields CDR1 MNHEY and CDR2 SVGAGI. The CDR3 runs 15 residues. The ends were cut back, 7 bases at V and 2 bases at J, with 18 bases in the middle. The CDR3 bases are TGTGCCAGCACCCTCGGGGTCTTCTTTACCTACGAGCAGTACTTC. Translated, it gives CASTLGVFFTYEQYF.

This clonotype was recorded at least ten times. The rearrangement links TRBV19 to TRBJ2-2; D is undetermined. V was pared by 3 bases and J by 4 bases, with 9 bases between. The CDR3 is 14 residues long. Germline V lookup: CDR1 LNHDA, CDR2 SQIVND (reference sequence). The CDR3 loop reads CASSIFHSTGELFF. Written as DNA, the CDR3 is TGTGCCAGTAGTATTTTCCATTCCACCGGGGAGCTGTTTTTT.

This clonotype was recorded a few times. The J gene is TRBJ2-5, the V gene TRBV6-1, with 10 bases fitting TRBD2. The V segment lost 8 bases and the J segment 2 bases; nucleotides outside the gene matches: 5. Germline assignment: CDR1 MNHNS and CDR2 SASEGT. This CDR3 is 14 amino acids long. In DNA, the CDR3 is TGTGCCAGCGGTAGCGGGAGGTATCAAGAGACCCAGTACTTC. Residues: CASGSGRYQETQYF.